This record looks at one T cell receptor beta chain sequence and its context. V lost 6 bases, J lost 1 base, and 13 bases lay in between. The length of the CDR3 is 15 residues. The germline V gene encodes CDR1 MNHEY and CDR2 SVGEGT. These data belong to a study of control samples from healthy donors and cancer patients. Method: immunoSEQ multiplex PCR; TCRdb's copy keeps in-frame clones and lacks some. The repertoire has more than 60,000 clones, 90% of them found once; the top ten carry almost 6%. The source is a man between 60 and 75 years old with colorectal cancer. The rearrangement links TRBV6-2 or TRBV6-3 to TRBJ1-5, with TRBD1 as a possible D gene (5 bases). The sample comprised PBMCs. DNA of the CDR3: TGTGCCAGCAGCCCCCAGGGTTGGAGCAATCAGCCCCAGCATTTT. It yields the protein CASSPQGWSNQPQHF.